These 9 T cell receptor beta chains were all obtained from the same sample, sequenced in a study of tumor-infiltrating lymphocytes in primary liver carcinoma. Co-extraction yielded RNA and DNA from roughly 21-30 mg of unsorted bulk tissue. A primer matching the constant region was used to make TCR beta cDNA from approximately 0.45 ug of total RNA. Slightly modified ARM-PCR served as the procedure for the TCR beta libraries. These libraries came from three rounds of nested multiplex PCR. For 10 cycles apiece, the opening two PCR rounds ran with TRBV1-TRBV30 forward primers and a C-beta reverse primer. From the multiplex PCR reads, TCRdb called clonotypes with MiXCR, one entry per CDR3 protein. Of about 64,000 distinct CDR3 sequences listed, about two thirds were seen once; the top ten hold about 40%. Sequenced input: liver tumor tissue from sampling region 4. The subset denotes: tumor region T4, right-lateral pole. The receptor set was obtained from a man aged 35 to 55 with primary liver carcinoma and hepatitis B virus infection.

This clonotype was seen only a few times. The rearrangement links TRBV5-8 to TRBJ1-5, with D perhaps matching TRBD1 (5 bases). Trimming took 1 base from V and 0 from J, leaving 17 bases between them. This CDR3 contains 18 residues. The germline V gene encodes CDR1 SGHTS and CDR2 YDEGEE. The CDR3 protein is CASSLFGTAGYSNQPQHF. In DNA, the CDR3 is TGTGCCAGCAGCTTGTTCGGGACGGCCGGCTATAGCAATCAGCCCCAGCATTTT.

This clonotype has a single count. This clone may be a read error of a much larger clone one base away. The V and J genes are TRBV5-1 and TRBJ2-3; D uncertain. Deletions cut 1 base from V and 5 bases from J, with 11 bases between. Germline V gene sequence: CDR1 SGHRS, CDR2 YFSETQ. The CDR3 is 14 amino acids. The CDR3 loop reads CASSLWGTRDTQYF. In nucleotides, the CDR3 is TGCGCCAGCAGCTTGTGGGGTACGAGAGATACGCAGTATTTT.

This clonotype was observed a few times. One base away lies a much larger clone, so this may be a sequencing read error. The CDR3 region has the DNA TGTGCCAGCAGTCGGGATGCGGGAGTAAATGAGCAGTTCTTC. Its protein is CASSRDAGVNEQFF. V usage is TRBV28 and J usage is TRBJ2-1; 7 bases match TRBD2. The V gene's germline CDR1 is MDHEN and CDR2 SYDVKM. CDR3 length: 14 residues. V lost 5 bases, J lost 7 bases, and 8 bases stayed unmatched.

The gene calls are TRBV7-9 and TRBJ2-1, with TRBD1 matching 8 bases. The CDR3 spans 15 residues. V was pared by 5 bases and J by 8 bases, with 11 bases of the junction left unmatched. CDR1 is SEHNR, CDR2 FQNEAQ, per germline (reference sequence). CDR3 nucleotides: TGTGCCAGCAGCATGTACAGGGGGGAGAGGGATGAGCAGTTCTTC. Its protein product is CASSMYRGERDEQFF.

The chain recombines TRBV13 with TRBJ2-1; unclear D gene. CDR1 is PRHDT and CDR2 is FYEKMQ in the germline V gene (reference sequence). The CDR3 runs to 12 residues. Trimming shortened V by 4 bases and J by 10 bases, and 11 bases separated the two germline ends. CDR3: CASSSLPDEQFF. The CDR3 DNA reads TGTGCCAGCAGCTCACTGCCCGACGAGCAGTTCTTC.

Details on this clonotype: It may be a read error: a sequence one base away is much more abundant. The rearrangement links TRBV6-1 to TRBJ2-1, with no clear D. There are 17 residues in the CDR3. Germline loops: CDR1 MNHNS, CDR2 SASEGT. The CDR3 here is CASNEAQGSFSYNEQFF. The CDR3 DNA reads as TGTGCCAGCAATGAAGCGCAAGGTAGCTTCTCGTACAATGAGCAGTTCTTC.

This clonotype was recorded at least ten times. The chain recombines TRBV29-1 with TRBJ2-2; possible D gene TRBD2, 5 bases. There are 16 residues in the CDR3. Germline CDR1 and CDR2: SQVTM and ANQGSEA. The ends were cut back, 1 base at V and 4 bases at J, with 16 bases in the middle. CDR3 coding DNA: TGCAGCGTTGAAGTACTGGACTCTCAGGTCACCGGGGAGCTGTTTTTT. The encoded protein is CSVEVLDSQVTGELFF.

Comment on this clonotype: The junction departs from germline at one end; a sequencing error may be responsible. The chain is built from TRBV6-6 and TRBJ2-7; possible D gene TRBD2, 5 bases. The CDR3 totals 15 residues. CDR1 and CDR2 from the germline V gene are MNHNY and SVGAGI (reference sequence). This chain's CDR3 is CASSHDAYGNYEQYF. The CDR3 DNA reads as TGTGCTAGCAGTCACGACGCCTACGGGAACTACGAGCAATACTTC.

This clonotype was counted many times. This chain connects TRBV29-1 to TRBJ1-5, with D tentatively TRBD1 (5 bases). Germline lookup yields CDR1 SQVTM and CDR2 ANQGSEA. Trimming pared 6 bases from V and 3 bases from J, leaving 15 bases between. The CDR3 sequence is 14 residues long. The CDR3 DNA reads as TGCAGCGTGAGAGCCGGGGGTTTCAATCAGCCCCAGCATTTT. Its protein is CSVRAGGFNQPQHF.